Detailed here is one T cell receptor beta chain. Its target is unknown. The data were obtained in a study of shared clonotypes between healthy human individuals. Findings and caveats of the study: Generation probability values for non-shared clonotypes were lower than those for clonotypes shared by all four donors.

TCRdb's table, derived via immunoSEQ multiplex PCR, lists solely in-frame clones and lacks some. This sample has a few million clones; 80% to 95% occur once, and the top ten carry 0.3% to 0.4%. Germline V lookup: CDR1 MNHEY, CDR2 SVGAGI. The CDR3 runs 13 residues. V was shortened by 7 bases and J by 4 bases, with 13 bases between the two germline ends. The sequencing sample was made of naive CD4+ T cells from PBMCs. Subset reported: CD45RA+ positively selected. This TCR was recovered from a man younger than 30 in good health. Some clones in this sample may be carry-over from other donors' samples. The chain combines TRBV6-5 with TRBJ1-2, with D unresolved. CDR3 residues: CASTNSFLYGYTF. CDR3 DNA: TGTGCCAGCACTAACAGCTTCCTCTATGGCTACACCTTC.